The next 28 T cell receptor beta chains were all read from a single sample in a study of a mutant IDH1 vaccine in newly diagnosed glioma. Described time point: week 11, during vaccination. Vaccination comprised doses that each held 300 ug of mutant IDH1 20-mer peptide, plus topical imiquimod. Using immunoSEQ multiplex PCR, the repertoire was profiled, and TCRdb retains in-frame clones only, with some absent. The table records tens of thousands of clones, about 77% of them present only once. Their specific antigens are unknown. Sequenced here: PBMCs, sampled from a glioma patient whose treatment included an IDH1 peptide vaccine. The origin of the receptors is a woman between 18 and 29 years old with glioma.

The rearrangement joins TRBV5-6 to TRBJ1-5, with D possibly being TRBD1 (5 bases). The CDR3 has 18 amino acids. Germline V gene data show CDR1 as SGHDT and CDR2 as YYEEEE. Trimming took 3 bases from V and 2 from J, leaving 21 bases between them. DNA for the CDR3: TGTGCCAGCAGCTCCTGGGGGGGGAGCCAAGCAGGCAATCAGCCCCAGCATTTT. Translation: CASSSWGGSQAGNQPQHF. Supplemented by reference TRBV5-6 and TRBJ1-5, the full variable domain reads DAGVTQSPTHLIKTRGQQVTLRCSPKSGHDTVSWYQQALGQGPQFIFQYYEEEERQRGNFPDRFSGHQFPNYSSELNVNALLLGDSALYLCASSSWGGSQAGNQPQHFGDGTRLSIL.

V is TRBV29-1 and J is TRBJ1-1, with D hard to call. Germline-derived CDR1 and CDR2 are SQVTM and ANQGSEA. The CDR3 runs 15 residues. Trimming pared 4 bases from V and 3 bases from J, leaving 18 bases between. The chain's CDR3 is CSVVQFAILHTEAFF. For the CDR3, the DNA is TGCAGCGTTGTCCAGTTTGCCATTCTCCACACTGAAGCTTTCTTT.

In nucleotides, the CDR3 is TGTGCCAGCAGCCCCCGGGGGGGGGATACGCAGTATTTT. This codes for CASSPRGGDTQYF. The V gene is TRBV13, the J gene TRBJ2-3; 8 nucleotides match TRBD2. J was trimmed by 6 bases and V by 5 bases; bases with no gene match: 4. CDR1 and CDR2 from the germline V gene are PRHDT and FYEKMQ (reference sequence). The CDR3 loop spans 13 amino acids.

The rearrangement joins TRBV30 to TRBJ2-5; no definite D call. Germline CDR1 and CDR2: GTSNPN and SVGIG (reference sequence). V gave up 3 bases and J gave up 2 bases, with 10 bases separating them. This CDR3 region has 13 residues. CDR3 protein: CAWSGLSQETQYF. CDR3 in DNA: TGTGCCTGGAGCGGGCTATCTCAAGAGACCCAGTACTTC.

This clone was counted between two and nine times. J is TRBJ1-1 and V is TRBV12-5; D ambiguous. The CDR3 consists of 12 residues. The V and J ends lost 3 bases and 2 bases respectively, with 4 bases between them. Germline V CDR1 and CDR2: LGHNT, FRNRAP. The CDR3 DNA follows: TGTGCTAGTGGTTTAGGCAACACTGAAGCTTTCTTT. Amino acid sequence: CASGLGNTEAFF.

The chain has TRBV19 and TRBJ1-1, with 9 bases that match TRBD1. Germline V gene lookup returns CDR1 LNHDA and CDR2 SQIVND (reference sequence). V dropped 5 bases and J dropped 0; count of bases not matched to a gene: 4. This CDR3 contains 15 residues. The CDR3 bases are TGTGCCAGTAGTGTGGGGGACAGGGTGAACACTGAAGCTTTCTTT. Its protein product is CASSVGDRVNTEAFF.

In this sample, this clone turned up a few times. The rearrangement uses TRBV19 and TRBJ2-7; 9 nucleotides match TRBD2. CDR1 is LNHDA, CDR2 SQIVND, per germline (reference sequence). This CDR3 region has 13 residues. V was clipped by 6 bases and J by 3 bases; unmatched bases: 3. The CDR3 DNA sequence: TGTGCCAGTAGGCCAGCGGGAGGCTACGAGCAGTACTTC. Protein: CASRPAGGYEQYF. Together with reference TRBV19 and TRBJ2-7, the CDR3 gives the full variable domain: DGGITQSPKYLFRKEGQNVTLSCEQNLNHDAMYWYRQDPGQGLRLIYYSQIVNDFQKGDIAEGYSVSREKKESFPLTVTSAQKNPTAFYLCASRPAGGYEQYFGPGTRLTVT.

The chain couples TRBV9 to TRBJ2-1; D unclear. The germline gives CDR1 SGDLS, CDR2 YYNGEE. The CDR3 spans 14 residues. The ends were cut back, 4 bases at V and 3 bases at J, with 11 bases in the middle. Written as DNA, the CDR3 is TGTGCCAGCAGCACCACCTTAAACTACAATGAGCAGTTCTTC. Its translation is CASSTTLNYNEQFF. Complete variable domain (other parts from reference TRBV9 and TRBJ2-1): DSGVTQTPKHLITATGQRVTLRCSPRSGDLSVYWYQQSLDQGLQFLIQYYNGEERAKGNILERFSAQQFPDLHSELNLSSLELGDSALYFCASSTTLNYNEQFFGPGTRLTVL.

In its sample, this clone was seen a few times. This chain connects TRBV9 to TRBJ1-1; D is perhaps TRBD1 (5 bases). The germline V gene has CDR1 SGDLS and CDR2 YYNGEE. There are 15 residues in the CDR3. Trimming cost V 3 bases and J 0 bases, with 12 bases left between them. In DNA, the CDR3 is TGTGCCAGCAGCGCCCGGACACAGGTGAACACTGAAGCTTTCTTT. This sequence encodes CASSARTQVNTEAFF.

The rearrangement joins TRBV7-9 to TRBJ1-2; 8 nucleotides align to TRBD1. V trimming: 5 bases; J trimming: 2 bases; junction bases outside the gene matches: 10. The CDR3 has 16 amino acids. In germline, CDR1 is SEHNR, CDR2 FQNEAQ (reference sequence). CDR3 coding DNA: TGTGCCAGCAGCATGACCCGGGACAGGCAGAACTATGGCTACACCTTC. Protein sequence: CASSMTRDRQNYGYTF.

This clone was seen more than once but under ten times. The chain is built from TRBV6-1 and TRBJ2-3; D tentatively fits TRBD1 or TRBD2 (6 bases each). The V gene's germline CDR1 is MNHNS and CDR2 SASEGT. The CDR3 extends over 15 amino acids. The V gene lost 0 bases and the J gene lost 4 bases, with 11 bases spanning the gap. CDR3 sequence: CASSEALGGADTQYF. The CDR3 region has the DNA TGTGCCAGCAGTGAAGCGCTGGGGGGCGCAGATACGCAGTATTTT.

Within the sample, this clone is medium-sized (0.01 to 0.1%). This chain links TRBV10-3 with TRBJ2-2; possibly TRBD1 for D (7 bases). The CDR3 totals 19 residues. Germline V gene lookup returns CDR1 ENHRY and CDR2 SYGVKD. V shed 0 bases and J shed 6 bases, with 23 bases lying between them. CDR3 sequence reads: CAISESTGLEGAYPGELFF. In DNA form, the CDR3 reads TGTGCCATCAGTGAGTCGACCGGGTTGGAGGGGGCTTACCCCGGGGAGCTGTTTTTT.

The chain combines TRBV7-9 with TRBJ1-2; TRBD1 is a possible D gene (6 bases). The CDR3 runs to 15 residues. V shed 1 base and J shed 5 bases, with 14 bases lying between them. In germline, CDR1 is SEHNR, CDR2 FQNEAQ (reference sequence). CDR3 in DNA: TGTGCCAGCAGCTTAGGAGACAGGCCCCCTTATGGCTACACCTTC. This codes for CASSLGDRPPYGYTF.

V is TRBV5-6 and J is TRBJ1-5, with 7 nucleotides matching TRBD1. This CDR3 has 16 residues. The ends lost 2 bases at V and 2 bases at J; junction bases unmatched: 7. The germline gives CDR1 SGHDT, CDR2 YYEEEE. CDR3: CASSLLTGAGNQPQHF. The CDR3 DNA follows: TGTGCCAGCAGCTTATTAACAGGGGCAGGCAATCAGCCCCAGCATTTT.

The chain joins TRBV19 to TRBJ1-4; the D gene is possibly TRBD1 (5 bases). Deletions cut 1 base from V and 8 bases from J, with 14 bases between. The CDR3 is made up of 15 amino acids. Germline V gene sequence: CDR1 LNHDA, CDR2 SQIVND (reference sequence). The CDR3 DNA reads as TGTGCCAGTAGTATAGGACAGACAGCATCGGAAAAACTGTTTTTT. Its protein product is CASSIGQTASEKLFF.

This clone was counted once. This sequence joins TRBV6-5 and TRBJ1-1, with 9 bases identical to TRBD1. Trimming cost V 6 bases and J 6 bases; bases outside gene matches: 8. Germline V CDR1 and CDR2: MNHEY, SVGAGI. The CDR3 sequence is 14 residues long. CDR3 DNA: TGTGCCAGCAGCACTGGGACAGGGAGGCCTGAAGCTTTCTTT. It is translated as CASSTGTGRPEAFF.

The chain links TRBV15 to TRBJ1-1, with D tentatively TRBD1 (5 bases). V was cut by 8 bases and J by 5 bases, with 18 bases left in between. Germline CDR1 is LNHNV and CDR2 is YYDKDF (reference sequence). The CDR3 is 14 residues long. In DNA form, the CDR3 reads TGTGCCACCCGATCCGGGCAGGGAGGTACTGAAGCTTTCTTT. Amino acid sequence: CATRSGQGGTEAFF. Full variable domain (missing parts from reference TRBV15 and TRBJ1-1): DAMVIQNPRYQVTQFGKPVTLSCSQTLNHNVMYWYQQKSSQAPKLLFHYYDKDFNNEADTPDNFQSRRPNTSFCFLDIRSPGLGDTAMYLCATRSGQGGTEAFFGQGTRLTVV.

The chain combines TRBV19 with TRBJ2-1, with TRBD2 identical over 9 bases. The CDR3 consists of 15 residues. V shed 6 bases, J shed 8 bases, and the junction held 11 bases outside the gene matches. CDR1 and CDR2 (germline): LNHDA, SQIVND (reference sequence). DNA for the CDR3: TGTGCCAGTAGGTCGTCTAGCGGGACAGTCGATGAGCAGTTCTTC. Its translation: CASRSSSGTVDEQFF. The full variable domain, completed using reference TRBV19 and TRBJ2-1, is DGGITQSPKYLFRKEGQNVTLSCEQNLNHDAMYWYRQDPGQGLRLIYYSQIVNDFQKGDIAEGYSVSREKKESFPLTVTSAQKNPTAFYLCASRSSSGTVDEQFFGPGTRLTVL.

The chain joins TRBV4-3 to TRBJ2-1; maybe TRBD2 (5 bases). The V end lost 0 bases, the J end lost 2 bases, and 20 bases lay between the germline ends. The CDR3 covers 19 residues. Germline assignment: CDR1 LGHNA and CDR2 YSLEER. CDR3 coding DNA: TGCGCCAGCAGCCAAGATCTACCTTCGCGGGTAGTCACCTACAATGAGCAGTTCTTC. Translation gives CASSQDLPSRVVTYNEQFF.

This sequence joins TRBV7-9 and TRBJ1-5; D remains unclear. The CDR3 consists of 12 residues. From germline, CDR1 is SEHNR and CDR2 FQNEAQ (reference sequence). The V end was cut by 3 bases, the J end by 0 bases, with 0 bases between. CDR3 nucleotide sequence: TGTGCCAGCAGCTTTAGCAATCAGCCCCAGCATTTT. This translates into CASSFSNQPQHF.

The chain recombines TRBV6-5 with TRBJ2-7; D perhaps matches TRBD2 (6 bases). With 5 bases removed from V and 2 bases from J, the gap between germline ends came to 13 bases. The germline gives CDR1 MNHEY, CDR2 SVGAGI. The CDR3 extends over 14 amino acids. Here the CDR3 reads CASSNRGVPYEQYF. The CDR3 nucleotides are TGTGCCAGCAGTAACCGCGGGGTTCCCTACGAGCAGTACTTC.

This clone has more than one count but fewer than ten. The chain joins TRBV15 to TRBJ1-4; D not resolved. Germline V gives CDR1 LNHNV, CDR2 YYDKDF (reference sequence). V shed 0 bases and J shed 8 bases, with 16 bases lying between them. CDR3 length: 16 amino acids. The CDR3 DNA reads as TGTGCCACCAGCAGAGATAGACTCGGAGGACGAGAAAAACTGTTTTTT. This gives the protein CATSRDRLGGREKLFF.

V is TRBV19 and J is TRBJ1-6; 7 bases fit TRBD1. There are 14 residues in the CDR3. Germline V gene lookup returns CDR1 LNHDA and CDR2 SQIVND (reference sequence). Trimming at V came to 6 bases and at J to 8 bases, leaving 7 bases not matched to a gene. The CDR3 coding sequence is TGTGCCAGTAGCTGGAGACAGGGCGATTCACCCCTCCACTTT. The encoded protein is CASSWRQGDSPLHF. Full variable domain (missing parts from reference TRBV19 and TRBJ1-6): DGGITQSPKYLFRKEGQNVTLSCEQNLNHDAMYWYRQDPGQGLRLIYYSQIVNDFQKGDIAEGYSVSREKKESFPLTVTSAQKNPTAFYLCASSWRQGDSPLHFGNGTRLTVT.

V usage is TRBV28 and J usage is TRBJ2-7; 11 bases map to TRBD1. V was pared by 5 bases and J by 4 bases, with 10 bases of the junction left unmatched. The CDR3 extends over 16 amino acids. Germline assignment: CDR1 MDHEN and CDR2 SYDVKM. CDR3 nucleotide sequence: TGTGCCAGCAGTACCCCGGGACAGGGGGTTGGTTACGAGCAGTACTTC. Encoded protein: CASSTPGQGVGYEQYF. Together with reference TRBV28 and TRBJ2-7, the CDR3 gives the full variable domain: DVKVTQSSRYLVKRTGEKVFLECVQDMDHENMFWYRQDPGLGLRLIYFSYDVKMKEKGDIPEGYSVSREKKERFSLILESASTNQTSMYLCASSTPGQGVGYEQYFGPGTRLTVT.

This clone was seen a single time. The gene calls are TRBV6-5 and TRBJ2-7; D is perhaps TRBD2 (5 bases). The CDR3 length is 12 residues. V dropped 6 bases and J dropped 10 bases, with 16 bases sitting between them. Germline V gene sequence: CDR1 MNHEY, CDR2 SVGAGI. The CDR3 DNA follows: TGTGCCAGCAGATACCGGGAAGACCAACAGTACTTC. As protein: CASRYREDQQYF.

The chain joins TRBV5-1 to TRBJ1-5; D remains unclear. V lost 1 base and J lost 3, with 5 bases in between. Germline CDR1 SGHRS, CDR2 YFSETQ. The CDR3 is 13 amino acids. In DNA form, the CDR3 reads TGCGCCAGCAGCTTGAGTCCCAATCAGCCCCAGCATTTT. Protein: CASSLSPNQPQHF. The entire variable domain, with the rest obtained from reference TRBV5-1 and TRBJ1-5, is as follows: KAGVTQTPRYLIKTRGQQVTLSCSPISGHRSVSWYQQTPGQGLQFLFEYFSETQRNKGNFPGRFSGRQFSNSRSEMNVSTLELGDSALYLCASSLSPNQPQHFGDGTRLSIL.

The rearrangement links TRBV6-5 to TRBJ2-5; a weak D match, TRBD1 (5 bases). The CDR3 covers 15 residues. Germline CDR1 and CDR2: MNHEY and SVGAGI. Trimming removed 1 base from V and 2 bases from J, with 11 bases in between. CDR3 nucleotide sequence: TGTGCCAGCAGTTACTTCGTAAGGGGACAAGAGACCCAGTACTTC. Encoded protein: CASSYFVRGQETQYF.

J is TRBJ2-7 and V is TRBV5-1; possibly TRBD1 for D (5 bases). The V and J ends lost 7 bases and 5 bases respectively, with 10 bases between them. The CDR3 covers 11 residues. Per germline, CDR1 SGHRS and CDR2 YFSETQ. CDR3 bases: TGCGCCAGCGAAGGGGCAAACGAGCAGTACTTC. Protein sequence: CASEGANEQYF.